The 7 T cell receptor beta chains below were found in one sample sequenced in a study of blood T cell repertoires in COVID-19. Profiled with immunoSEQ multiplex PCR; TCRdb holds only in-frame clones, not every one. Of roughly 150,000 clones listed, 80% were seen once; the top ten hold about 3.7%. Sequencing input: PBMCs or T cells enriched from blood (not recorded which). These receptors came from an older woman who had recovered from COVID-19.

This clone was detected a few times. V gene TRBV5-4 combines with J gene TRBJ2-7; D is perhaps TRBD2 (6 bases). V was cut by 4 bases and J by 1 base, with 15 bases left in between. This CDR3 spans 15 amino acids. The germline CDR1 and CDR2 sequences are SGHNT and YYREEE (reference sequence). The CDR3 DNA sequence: TGTGCCAGCAGCATTGGGCGGGGTTCTTCCTACGAGCAGTACTTC. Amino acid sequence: CASSIGRGSSYEQYF.

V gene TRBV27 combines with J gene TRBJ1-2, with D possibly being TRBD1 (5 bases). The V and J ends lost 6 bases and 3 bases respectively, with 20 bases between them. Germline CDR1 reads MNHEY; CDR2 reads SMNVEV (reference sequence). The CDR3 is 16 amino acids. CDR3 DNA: TGTGCCAGCAGAGATAAAAACAGGAGTCGTGACTATGGCTACACCTTC. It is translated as CASRDKNRSRDYGYTF.

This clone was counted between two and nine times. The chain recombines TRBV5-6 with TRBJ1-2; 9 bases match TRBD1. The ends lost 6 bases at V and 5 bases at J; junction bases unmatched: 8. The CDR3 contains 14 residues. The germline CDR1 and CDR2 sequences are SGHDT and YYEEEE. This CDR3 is CASTKRTGAYGYTF. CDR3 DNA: TGTGCCAGCACTAAAAGGACAGGGGCGTATGGCTACACCTTC.

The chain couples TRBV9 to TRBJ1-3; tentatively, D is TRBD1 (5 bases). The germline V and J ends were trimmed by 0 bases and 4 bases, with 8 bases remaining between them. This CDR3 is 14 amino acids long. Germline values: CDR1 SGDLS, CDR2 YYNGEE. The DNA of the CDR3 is TGTGCCAGCAGCGTAGACAGGACAGGAAACACCATATATTTT. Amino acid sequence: CASSVDRTGNTIYF.

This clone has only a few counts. The CDR3: CASRGIAGELFF. Written as DNA, the CDR3 is TGTGCCAGCCGGGGGATCGCCGGGGAGCTGTTTTTT. V gene TRBV6-6 combines with J gene TRBJ2-2; D may be TRBD2 (6 bases). This CDR3 region has 12 residues. From germline, CDR1 is MNHNY and CDR2 SVGAGI (reference sequence). V was trimmed by 8 bases and J by 6 bases, leaving 10 bases between them.

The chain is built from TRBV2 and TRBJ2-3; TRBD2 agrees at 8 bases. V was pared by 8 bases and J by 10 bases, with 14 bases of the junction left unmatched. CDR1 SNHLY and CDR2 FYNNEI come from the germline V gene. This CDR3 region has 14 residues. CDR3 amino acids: CASLPGVAGRSQYF. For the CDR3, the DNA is TGTGCCAGCCTTCCAGGAGTAGCGGGACGGTCGCAGTATTTT. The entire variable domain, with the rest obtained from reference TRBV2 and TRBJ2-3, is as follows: EPEVTQTPSHQVTQMGQEVILRCVPISNHLYFYWYRQILGQKVEFLVSFYNNEISEKSEIFDDQFSVERPDGSNFTLKIRSTKLEDSAMYFCASLPGVAGRSQYFGPGTRLTVL.

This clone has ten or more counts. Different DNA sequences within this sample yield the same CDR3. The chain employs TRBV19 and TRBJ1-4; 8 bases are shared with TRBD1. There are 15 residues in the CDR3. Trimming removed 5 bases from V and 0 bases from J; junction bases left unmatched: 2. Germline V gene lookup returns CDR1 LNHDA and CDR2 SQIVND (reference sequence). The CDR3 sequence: CASSGQGATNEKLFF. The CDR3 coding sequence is TGTGCCAGTAGTGGACAGGGTGCAACTAATGAAAAACTGTTTTTT.